This record concerns one T cell receptor beta chain sequence. Its antigen is unidentified. The data derive from a study of T cell responses to AZD1222 COVID-19 vaccine. Study-wide findings and caveats: Increases in Spike-specific TCR breadth and depth were seen after two AZD1222 doses.

This CDR3 contains 13 residues. Germline V gene data show CDR1 as SGHRS and CDR2 as YFSETQ. The V gene end was trimmed by 4 bases and the J gene end by 6 bases; junction bases not matched to a gene: 6. Some clones are missing from TCRdb's copy, which holds only in-frame ones; the method was immunoSEQ multiplex PCR. The profile shows under 140,000 clones, 70% to 90% of them singletons. The rearrangement uses TRBV5-1 and TRBJ1-2; 7 nucleotides match TRBD1. This receptor was obtained from an adult who received the AZD1222 COVID-19 vaccine. This specimen was peripheral blood, taken 28 days after the second AZD1222 dose. In DNA form, the CDR3 reads TGCGCCAGCAGCCGTGGACAGGAGGATGGCTACACCTTC. It translates to CASSRGQEDGYTF.